This T cell receptor beta chain was sequenced for a study of cytomegalovirus exposure and HLA in healthy donors. At the level of the study: Ancestry clustering placed around four fifths of approximately 370 genotyped donors in the Caucasian-associated cluster.

Regarding the study as a whole: Three CMV-associated chains proved CMV antigen-specific in vitro. It was taken for granted in presence/absence analyses that sequencing depth across donors was roughly uniform. A later analysis linked a missense variant in DCLRE1C to the trimming of TCR beta V and J genes.

In the PCR, 60 Vbeta and 13 Jbeta primers were used. Measured with immunoSEQ multiplex PCR; TCRdb has only the in-frame clones, and not every one. The sample carries more than 95,000 clones, less than 80% recorded once. As regards this clone: What it binds is not known.

This clonotype originated in a woman between 45 and 65 years old in good health and CMV-seropositive. Sequenced material: PBMCs.

The CDR3 nucleotides read TGTGCCAGCAGGAAGGGGGGACTAGCGGGAGACGGGGAGCTGTTTTTT. Protein sequence: CASRKGGLAGDGELFF. The rearrangement joins TRBV7-6 to TRBJ2-2; TRBD2 matches 14 bases. The CDR3 has 16 residues. Trimming cost V 6 bases and J 7 bases; bases outside gene matches: 7. Germline V lookup: CDR1 SGHVS, CDR2 FNYEAQ. Based on the CDR3 plus reference TRBV7-6 and TRBJ2-2, the full variable domain is GAGVSQSPRYKVTKRGQDVALRCDPISGHVSLYWYRQALGQGPEFLTYFNYEAQQDKSGLPNDRFSAERPEGSISTLTIQRTEQRDSAMYRCASRKGGLAGDGELFFGEGSRLTVL.